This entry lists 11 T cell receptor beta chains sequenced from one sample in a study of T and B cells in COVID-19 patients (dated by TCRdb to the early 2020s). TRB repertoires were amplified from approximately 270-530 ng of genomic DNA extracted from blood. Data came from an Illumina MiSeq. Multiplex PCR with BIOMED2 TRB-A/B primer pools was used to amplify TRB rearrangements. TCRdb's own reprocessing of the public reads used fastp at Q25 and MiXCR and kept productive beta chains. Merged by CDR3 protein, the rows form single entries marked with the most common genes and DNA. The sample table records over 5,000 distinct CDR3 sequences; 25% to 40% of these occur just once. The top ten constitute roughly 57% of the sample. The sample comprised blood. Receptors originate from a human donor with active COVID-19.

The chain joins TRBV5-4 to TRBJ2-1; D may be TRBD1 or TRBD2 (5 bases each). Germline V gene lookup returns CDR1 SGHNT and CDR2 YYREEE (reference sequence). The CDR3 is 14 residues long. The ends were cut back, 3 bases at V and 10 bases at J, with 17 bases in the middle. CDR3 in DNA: TGTGCCAGCAGCTGGGGGAACAGCATCTACGAGCAGTTCTTC. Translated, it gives CASSWGNSIYEQFF.

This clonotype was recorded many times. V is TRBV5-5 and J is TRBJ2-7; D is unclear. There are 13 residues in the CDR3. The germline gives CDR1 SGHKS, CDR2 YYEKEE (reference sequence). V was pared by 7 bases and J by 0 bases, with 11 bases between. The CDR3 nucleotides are TGTGCCAGCGAAGGGCAGTCCTCCTACGAGCAGTACTTC. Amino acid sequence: CASEGQSSYEQYF.

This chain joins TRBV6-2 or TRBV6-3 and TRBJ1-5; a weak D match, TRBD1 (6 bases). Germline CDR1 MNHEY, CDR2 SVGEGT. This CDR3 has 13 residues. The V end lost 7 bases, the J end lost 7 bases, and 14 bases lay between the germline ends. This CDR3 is CASNYRVDQPQHF. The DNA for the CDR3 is TGTGCCAGCAACTACAGGGTGGACCAGCCCCAGCATTTT.

The CDR3 loop reads CSASPGVSGANVLTF. As DNA, the CDR3 is TGCAGTGCTAGTCCTGGAGTCTCTGGGGCCAACGTCCTGACTTTC. The chain employs TRBV20-1 and TRBJ2-6; D is ambiguous. CDR3 length: 15 residues. The germline V and J ends were trimmed by 3 bases and 0 bases, with 9 bases remaining between them. Germline V gene sequence: CDR1 DFQATT, CDR2 SNEGSKA (reference sequence).

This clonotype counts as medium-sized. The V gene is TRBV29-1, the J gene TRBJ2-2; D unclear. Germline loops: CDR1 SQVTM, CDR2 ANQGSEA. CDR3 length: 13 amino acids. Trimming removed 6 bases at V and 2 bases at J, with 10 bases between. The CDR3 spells CSVRWGNTGELFF. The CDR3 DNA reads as TGCAGCGTAAGGTGGGGTAACACCGGGGAGCTGTTTTTT.

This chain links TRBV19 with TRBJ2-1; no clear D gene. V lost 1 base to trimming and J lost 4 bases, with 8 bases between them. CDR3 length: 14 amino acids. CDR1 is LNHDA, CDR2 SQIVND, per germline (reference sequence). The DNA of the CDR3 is TGTGCCAGTAGTATAGTGGCCGAGTACAATGAGCAGTTCTTC. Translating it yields CASSIVAEYNEQFF. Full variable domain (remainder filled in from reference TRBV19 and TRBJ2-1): DGGITQSPKYLFRKEGQNVTLSCEQNLNHDAMYWYRQDPGQGLRLIYYSQIVNDFQKGDIAEGYSVSREKKESFPLTVTSAQKNPTAFYLCASSIVAEYNEQFFGPGTRLTVL.

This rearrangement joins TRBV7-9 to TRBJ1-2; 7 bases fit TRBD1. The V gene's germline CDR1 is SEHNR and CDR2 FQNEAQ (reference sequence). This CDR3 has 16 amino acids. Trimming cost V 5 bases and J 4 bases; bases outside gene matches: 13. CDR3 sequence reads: CASSPSLQGVGYGYTF. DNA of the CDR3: TGTGCCAGCAGCCCGAGTTTGCAGGGGGTAGGCTATGGCTACACCTTC.

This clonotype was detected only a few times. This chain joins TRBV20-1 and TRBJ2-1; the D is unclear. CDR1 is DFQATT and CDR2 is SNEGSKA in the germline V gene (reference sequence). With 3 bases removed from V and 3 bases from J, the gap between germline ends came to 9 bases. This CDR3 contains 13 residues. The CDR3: CSASAMGYNEQFF. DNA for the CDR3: TGCAGTGCTAGTGCGATGGGCTACAATGAGCAGTTCTTC.

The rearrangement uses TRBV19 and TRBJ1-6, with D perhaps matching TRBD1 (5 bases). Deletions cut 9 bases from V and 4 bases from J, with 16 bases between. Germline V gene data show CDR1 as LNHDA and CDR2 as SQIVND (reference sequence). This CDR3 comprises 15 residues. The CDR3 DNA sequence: TGTGCCAGCGGGGCGAGAGGGGCTTATAATTCACCCCTCCACTTT. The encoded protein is CASGARGAYNSPLHF. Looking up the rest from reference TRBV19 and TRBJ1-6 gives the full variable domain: DGGITQSPKYLFRKEGQNVTLSCEQNLNHDAMYWYRQDPGQGLRLIYYSQIVNDFQKGDIAEGYSVSREKKESFPLTVTSAQKNPTAFYLCASGARGAYNSPLHFGNGTRLTVT.

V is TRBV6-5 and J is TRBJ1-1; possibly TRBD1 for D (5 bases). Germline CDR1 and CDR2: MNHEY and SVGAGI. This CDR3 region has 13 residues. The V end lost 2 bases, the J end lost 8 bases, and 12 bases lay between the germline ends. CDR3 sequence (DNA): TGTGCCAGCAGTTACGAGGCAGGGAAAGAAGCTTTCTTT. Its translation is CASSYEAGKEAFF.

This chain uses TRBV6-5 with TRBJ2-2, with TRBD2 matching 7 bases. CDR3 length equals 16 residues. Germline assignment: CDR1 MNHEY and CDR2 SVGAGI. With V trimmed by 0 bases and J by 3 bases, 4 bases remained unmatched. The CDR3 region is CASSYSYRGDTGELFF. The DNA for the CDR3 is TGTGCCAGCAGTTACTCGTATCGGGGGGACACCGGGGAGCTGTTTTTT.